A single sample is the source of the 20 T cell receptor beta chains below, sequenced in a study of beta chain features in type 1 diabetes. The study reverse transcribed the entire isolated RNA, so it sequenced expressed TCRB transcripts. Measured with immunoSEQ multiplex PCR; TCRdb has only the in-frame clones, and not every one. The sample contains approximately 300,000 clones, around 10% of which appear only once. Material: naive CD4+ T cells from blood. The receptors originated from a woman aged 25 to 39 in good health.

The chain recombines TRBV9 with TRBJ2-7, with 9 bases identical to TRBD2. After removal of 0 bases from V and 3 bases from J, the junction contained 4 bases not matched to a gene. CDR1 SGDLS and CDR2 YYNGEE come from the germline V gene. CDR3 length: 15 amino acids. CDR3 nucleotides: TGTGCCAGCAGCGTAGCAGCGGGAGGTGGCTACGAGCAGTACTTC. Translation gives CASSVAAGGGYEQYF. Full variable domain (missing parts from reference TRBV9 and TRBJ2-7): DSGVTQTPKHLITATGQRVTLRCSPRSGDLSVYWYQQSLDQGLQFLIQYYNGEERAKGNILERFSAQQFPDLHSELNLSSLELGDSALYFCASSVAAGGGYEQYFGPGTRLTVT.

This clone was counted between two and nine times. This rearrangement joins TRBV6-6 to TRBJ2-1, with 8 positions matching TRBD2. Germline V gene lookup returns CDR1 MNHNY and CDR2 SVGAGI (reference sequence). With V trimmed by 0 bases and J by 6 bases, 7 bases remained unmatched. The CDR3 spans 16 residues. The CDR3 loop is CASSYSTSGRLNEQFF. As DNA, the CDR3 is TGTGCCAGCAGTTACTCGACGAGCGGGAGACTCAATGAGCAGTTCTTC.

This clone was recorded a few times. The chain carries TRBV6-6 and TRBJ2-2, with D possibly matching TRBD2 (6 bases). V shed 6 bases and J shed 5 bases, with 10 bases lying between them. This CDR3 is built from 13 residues. Germline values: CDR1 MNHNY, CDR2 SVGAGI (reference sequence). The CDR3, as DNA: TGTGCCAGCAGGCCCGGGGGAACCGGGGAGCTGTTTTTT. Its protein is CASRPGGTGELFF.

This clone was observed a few times. The rearrangement links TRBV6-6 to TRBJ1-4, with 8 bases lining up with TRBD1. The CDR3 spans 14 residues. The V and J ends lost 5 bases and 6 bases, in that order; junction bases with no gene match: 5. Germline values: CDR1 MNHNY, CDR2 SVGAGI (reference sequence). DNA of the CDR3: TGTGCCAGCAGTCCTGGACAGGGTTATGAAAAACTGTTTTTT. Amino acid sequence: CASSPGQGYEKLFF.

This clone has more than one count but fewer than ten. The junction departs from the called germline gene at one end, perhaps through a read error. This chain joins TRBV7-7 and TRBJ2-5; D unresolved. This CDR3 is built from 13 residues. Per the germline V gene, CDR1 is SSHAT and CDR2 is FNYEAQ (reference sequence). The CDR3 reads CASSSNGGETQYF. In nucleotides, the CDR3 is TGTGCTAGCAGCTCAAACGGTGGAGAGACCCAGTACTTC.

This clone was seen more than once but under ten times. The V call is TRBV5-4, the J call TRBJ1-5; no firm D call. CDR1 is SGHNT, CDR2 YYREEE, per germline (reference sequence). The CDR3 covers 14 residues. The ends were cut back, 4 bases at V and 7 bases at J, with 15 bases in the middle. CDR3 region: CASSADGGWQPQHF. The CDR3 bases are TGTGCCAGCAGCGCGGACGGAGGCTGGCAGCCCCAGCATTTT.

V gene TRBV4-2 combines with J gene TRBJ1-5, with 7 bases fitting TRBD1. CDR1 and CDR2 from the germline V gene are LGHNA and YNFKEQ. Trimming removed 5 bases from V and 0 bases from J; junction bases left unmatched: 7. This CDR3 region has 16 residues. The CDR3 DNA reads as TGTGCCAGCAGCGGCTCAGGGGGAGGTAGCAATCAGCCCCAGCATTTT. Residues: CASSGSGGGSNQPQHF.

This rearrangement joins TRBV19 to TRBJ2-7; D may be TRBD1 (6 bases). CDR1 and CDR2 (germline): LNHDA, SQIVND (reference sequence). The CDR3 contains 14 residues. The ends were cut back, 4 bases at V and 0 bases at J, with 10 bases in the middle. Here the CDR3 reads CASSNRDNSYEQYF. In nucleotides, the CDR3 is TGTGCCAGTAGTAACCGGGACAACTCCTACGAGCAGTACTTC.

The CDR3 reads CASSLGDRPAWTSGRLNEQFF. The DNA of the CDR3 is TGCGCCAGCAGCTTGGGCGACAGACCTGCGTGGACTAGCGGGAGGTTGAATGAGCAGTTCTTC. The chain couples TRBV5-1 to TRBJ2-1; the match to TRBD2 covers 14 bases. After removal of 0 bases from V and 7 bases from J, the junction contained 18 bases not matched to a gene. Germline CDR1 SGHRS, CDR2 YFSETQ. CDR3 length equals 21 residues.

In its sample, this clone was seen a few times. V is TRBV7-3 and J is TRBJ2-5; 14 bases line up with TRBD2. The CDR3 covers 16 residues. Per the germline V gene, CDR1 is SGHTA and CDR2 is FQGTGA. The junction had 7 bases not matched to a gene; V was cut back by 5 bases and J by 5 bases. The CDR3 DNA sequence: TGTGCCAGCAGCATGACTAGCGGGAGGGCCGGGGAGACCCAGTACTTC. This gives the protein CASSMTSGRAGETQYF.

The gene calls are TRBV28 and TRBJ1-5; TRBD1 aligns across 10 bases. Trimming removed 3 bases from V and 5 bases from J; junction bases left unmatched: 1. The germline V gene encodes CDR1 MDHEN and CDR2 SYDVKM. The CDR3 is 14 residues long. The CDR3 DNA is TGTGCCAGCAGTTTTGGGACAGGGGATCAGCCCCAGCATTTT. The encoded protein is CASSFGTGDQPQHF.

This clone was picked up a small number of times. The chain uses TRBV7-2 and TRBJ2-7, with unresolved D. The CDR3 runs to 16 residues. The germline V gene encodes CDR1 SGHTA and CDR2 FQGNSA. V lost 7 bases to trimming and J lost 6 bases, with 25 bases between them. The CDR3 region is CASTPSRGRTTIEQYF. The CDR3 DNA sequence: TGTGCCAGCACCCCCAGCCGCGGTCGAACCACGATCGAGCAGTACTTC.

There are a few counts of this clone. The J gene is TRBJ1-3, the V gene TRBV27; D perhaps matches TRBD1 (6 bases). This CDR3 region has 15 residues. V was cut by 2 bases and J by 7 bases, with 15 bases left in between. The germline V gene encodes CDR1 MNHEY and CDR2 SMNVEV (reference sequence). As DNA, the CDR3 is TGTGCCAGCAGTTTAAGAGTGGACAGTAGGAACACCATATATTTT. This sequence encodes CASSLRVDSRNTIYF.

The V and J genes are TRBV28 and TRBJ2-3; 10 bases fit TRBD2. Per germline, CDR1 MDHEN and CDR2 SYDVKM. The length of the CDR3 is 15 residues. Trimming removed 5 bases from V and 1 base from J; junction bases left unmatched: 3. The CDR3 region has the DNA TGTGCCAGCAGTGCAGCGGGAGGGCGCACAGATACGCAGTATTTT. It yields the protein CASSAAGGRTDTQYF.

This clone showed up just a few times. This rearrangement joins TRBV7-2 to TRBJ2-2, with a weak D call TRBD1 (5 bases). Germline CDR1 reads SGHTA; CDR2 reads FQGNSA. Trimming shortened V by 1 base and J by 6 bases, and 12 bases separated the two germline ends. The CDR3 totals 15 residues. For the CDR3, the DNA is TGTGCCAGCAGCTTAGTCCAGCTGGGGCCCGGGGAGCTGTTTTTT. This gives the protein CASSLVQLGPGELFF.

The chain joins TRBV5-4 to TRBJ1-4; the D gene is possibly TRBD1 (5 bases). Per germline, CDR1 SGHNT and CDR2 YYREEE (reference sequence). The CDR3 runs 15 residues. The germline V and J ends were trimmed by 0 bases and 8 bases, with 14 bases remaining between them. The CDR3 bases are TGTGCCAGCAGCTTGGGCGGTAGGGGTGGCGAAAAACTGTTTTTT. The encoded protein is CASSLGGRGGEKLFF.

This chain connects TRBV28 to TRBJ1-5; TRBD1 matches at 12 bases. CDR3 size: 15 residues. Germline V CDR1 and CDR2: MDHEN, SYDVKM. J lost 5 bases, V lost 7 bases, and 6 bases had no gene match. In DNA form, the CDR3 reads TGTGCCAGCACCCAAGGGACAGGGGGCTATCAGCCCCAGCATTTT. It specifies CASTQGTGGYQPQHF.

This clone showed up just a few times. The chain uses TRBV19 and TRBJ2-1; 9 nucleotides align to TRBD2. The V segment lost 7 bases and the J segment 4 bases; nucleotides outside the gene matches: 8. Germline lookup yields CDR1 LNHDA and CDR2 SQIVND (reference sequence). This CDR3 is built from 15 residues. CDR3 residues: CASTPLAGEYNEQFF. CDR3 DNA: TGTGCCAGTACCCCATTAGCGGGAGAGTACAATGAGCAGTTCTTC.

V usage is TRBV13 and J usage is TRBJ2-1, with 10 positions matching TRBD2. With V trimmed by 2 bases and J by 5 bases, 3 bases remained unmatched. The CDR3 consists of 15 residues. CDR1 is PRHDT and CDR2 is FYEKMQ in the germline V gene (reference sequence). Written as DNA, the CDR3 is TGTGCCAGCAGCTTAATCCTAGCGGGAGACAATGAGCAGTTCTTC. Amino acids: CASSLILAGDNEQFF. The whole variable domain, filled in from reference TRBV13 and TRBJ2-1, reads AAGVIQSPRHLIKEKRETATLKCYPIPRHDTVYWYQQGPGQDPQFLISFYEKMQSDKGSIPDRFSAQQFSDYHSELNMSSLELGDSALYFCASSLILAGDNEQFFGPGTRLTVL.

The rearrangement links TRBV2 to TRBJ1-3, with D possibly being TRBD1 (6 bases). V gave up 5 bases and J gave up 2 bases, with 13 bases separating them. This CDR3 is built from 15 residues. Germline CDR1 and CDR2: SNHLY and FYNNEI. CDR3 in DNA: TGTGCCAGCAGTCCGGGACATGGCGCTGGAAACACCATATATTTT. It codes for CASSPGHGAGNTIYF.